This record concerns one T cell receptor beta chain sequence. This clone was counted a single time. The antigen this receptor binds is unknown. Qualities for individual bases were not recorded, and no much larger clone is one base off. From the cysteine through the phenylalanine, the CDR3 covers 14 amino acids. The entry retains the CDR3 DNA only, 42 bases that are in frame from base 1. From a lookup of the germline V gene, CDR1 and CDR2 are SGHTA and FQGTGA. V was cut back by 9 bases and J by 3 bases, leaving a gap of 15 bases between them. The CDR3 regions of human TCRbeta chains were analyzed by immunosequencing. Turning to the authors' computational methods: TCRs in the repertoires were compared against a reference library of SARS-CoV-2-specific TCRs that had been generated with the MIRA antigen-specificity platform. Breadth was defined as the fraction of unique TCRs that were SARS-CoV-2-associated. Depth was defined as the fraction of total T cells that were SARS-CoV-2-associated. Using the MIRA data, every spike-specific TCR was mapped to the spike region that the TCR reacted to and assigned to either a CD4 or a CD8 class. Log10-transformed breadth and depth values were compared by one-way ANOVA with Sidak's multiple comparisons tests. Entries here come from immuneACCESS through TCRdb and include only in-frame sequences with V and J called. Some clones fail to appear in such tables; in the studies checked, an unresolved V gene covers under half of the shortfall, and the cause of the remainder is unknown. V and J calls and clone size are those listed in that table; D and trimming were worked out from the DNA. The sample table holds about 150,000 clones, of which roughly 93% were seen once. Less than 2% of the sample belongs to the ten largest clones.

The data belong to a study of T cell responses to AZD1222 COVID-19 vaccine (dated by TCRdb to about 2021). With respect to the entire study: TCR sequencing covered more than 230 trial participants: roughly 200 given two doses of AZD1222 and approximately 25 given two doses of MenACWY control vaccine. Enrollment into the trials was organized by age into subgroups of 18-55, 56-69 and 70-plus years, and those subgroups contained roughly 150, 30 and 60 TCR-sequenced participants, respectively. The paper as a whole reports these results and caveats: The 56-69-year group was small, and its depth increase did not reach significance, likely because of low power. Most participants were white British and females outnumbered males, and the authors suggested that clonal diversity may have been underestimated. CD4 TCRs associated with the vaccine covered the entire spike protein, and the dominant responses were in regions 160-218 and 743-854. After two AZD1222 doses, both the breadth and the depth of spike-specific TCRs were significantly higher than at day 0 and than in MenACWY recipients. No day 14 peak-response samples were available, so repertoires were characterized only after the peak T cell response. Reportedly, almost half of the unique spike-specific TCRs recognized epitopes lying outside the regions that are mutated in the B.1.351 and B.1.1.7 variants. Conclusions about previously exposed vaccinees are limited, since just 6 or 7 AZD1222 recipients were seropositive for SARS-CoV-2 at baseline.

According to the study, the label for this sample's time point signals: about 28 days (+/-7) after the second vaccine dose. Because spike-specific TCR depth and breadth did not differ between the two schedules, AZD1222 recipients who got a second dose at roughly 4 weeks were pooled with those who got a second dose at roughly 12 weeks. Vaccinee samples came from UK trials COV001 and COV002, including a single-blind randomized controlled phase 2/3 trial of AZD1222 (ChAdOx1 nCoV-19) in healthy adults. For TCRbeta chain sequencing, PBMC samples from trial participants were taken at day 0 and at day 28 after the second dose.

The sequences come from peripheral blood, collected 28 days after the second AZD1222 dose. Recombination linked TRBV7-3 to TRBJ1-5; the D gene identity is not certain. The sequence came from an adult who received the AZD1222 COVID-19 vaccine. This receptor has the CDR3 CARSGQYVNQPQHF. Read as DNA, the sequence is TGTGCCAGGAGCGGGCAGTATGTCAATCAGCCCCAGCATTTT.